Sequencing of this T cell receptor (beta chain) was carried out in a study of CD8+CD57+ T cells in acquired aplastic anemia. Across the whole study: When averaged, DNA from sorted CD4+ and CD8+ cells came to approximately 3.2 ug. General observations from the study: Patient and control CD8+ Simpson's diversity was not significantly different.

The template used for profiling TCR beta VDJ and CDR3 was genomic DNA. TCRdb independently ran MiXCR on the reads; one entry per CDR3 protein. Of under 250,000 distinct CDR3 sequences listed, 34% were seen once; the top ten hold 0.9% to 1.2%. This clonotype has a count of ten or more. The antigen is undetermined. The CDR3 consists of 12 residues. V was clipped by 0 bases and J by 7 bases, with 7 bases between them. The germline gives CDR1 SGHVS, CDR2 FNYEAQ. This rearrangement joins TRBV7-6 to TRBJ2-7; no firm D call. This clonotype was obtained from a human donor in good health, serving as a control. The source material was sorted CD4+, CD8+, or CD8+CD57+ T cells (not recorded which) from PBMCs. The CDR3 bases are TGTGCCAGCAGCTTAGCGACTGGGGAGCAGTACTTC. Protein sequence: CASSLATGEQYF.